Given below is one TCR beta chain in context. What it binds is not known. One end of the junction does not line up with germline, which may come from a read error. The data stem from a study of CD8+CD57+ T cells in acquired aplastic anemia. Overall study: The average for DNA from sorted CD4+ and CD8+ cells was 3 to 4 ug. In CD4+ cells, healthy donors produced an average of approximately 9.9 million reads.

Study-wide findings and caveats: Both patients and controls carried the same twenty-nine CD8+ CDR3 sequences.

The germline V gene encodes CDR1 SNHLY and CDR2 FYNNEI. The CDR3 is made up of 14 amino acids. CDR3 and TCR beta VDJ profiling relied on a genomic DNA template. One entry per CDR3 protein results from TCRdb running MiXCR on the reads. The sample records about 420,000 distinct CDR3 sequences, about 70% being singletons. Sequencing was carried out using sorted CD4+, CD8+, or CD8+CD57+ T cells (not recorded which) from PBMCs. J is TRBJ2-7 and V is TRBV2; D is possibly TRBD2 (5 bases). This TCR was recovered from a human donor in good health, serving as a control. DNA for the CDR3: TGTGCCAGCTCCCGCGACGGAAAGACCGGGGAGCTGTTCTTT. It encodes CASSRDGKTGELFF.